This T cell receptor beta chain was retrieved from a study of T cells in Graves' hyperthyroidism and ophthalmopathy. Study overall: Peripheral blood was drawn at first diagnosis, prior to all treatment.

V lost 0 bases and J lost 5, with 14 bases in between. CDR1 SGHTA and CDR2 FQGNSA come from the germline V gene. The CDR3 length is 16 residues. Concerning this clonotype: Its matching antigen is unknown.

There were TCR beta CDR3 regions amplified from RNA transcripts. Initially, a first-round RT-PCR of the TCR CDR3 employed the HTBI primer set. TCRdb redid the calling of the multiplex PCR reads with MiXCR, one entry per CDR3 protein. Here the sample spans approximately 400,000 distinct CDR3 sequences, 13% being singletons. General study results and limits: Prediction of ophthalmopathy progression came a median roughly 7.1 months pre-onset.

Reasons for excluding patients were uncontrolled infection, other autoimmune disease, pregnancy or lactation. Sequencing was carried out using blood. J is TRBJ2-1 and V is TRBV7-2; TRBD1 is a possible D gene (6 bases). The clonotype originates from a man aged 30 to 45 with Graves' hyperthyroidism that later progressed to Graves' ophthalmopathy. CDR3 nucleotides: TGTGCCAGCAGCTTAGCCCGACAGGTTTTACACAATGAGCAGTTCTTC. It yields the protein CASSLARQVLHNEQFF.